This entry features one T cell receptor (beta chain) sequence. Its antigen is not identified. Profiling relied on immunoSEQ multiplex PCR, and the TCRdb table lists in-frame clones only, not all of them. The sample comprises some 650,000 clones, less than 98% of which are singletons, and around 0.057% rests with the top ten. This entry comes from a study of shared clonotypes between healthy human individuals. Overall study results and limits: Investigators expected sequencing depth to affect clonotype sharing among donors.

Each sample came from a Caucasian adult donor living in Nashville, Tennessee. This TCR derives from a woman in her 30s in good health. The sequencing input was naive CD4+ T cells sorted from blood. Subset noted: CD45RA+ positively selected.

This chain's CDR3 is CASSPTSTGNGYTF. CDR3 DNA: TGTGCCAGCTCACCAACGTCAACAGGGAATGGCTACACCTTC. The chain has TRBV18 and TRBJ1-2, with TRBD1 as a possible D gene (6 bases). The germline V gene encodes CDR1 KGHSH and CDR2 LQKENI. The CDR3 extends over 14 amino acids. Trimming left V 2 bases short and J 6 bases short, with 13 bases between.